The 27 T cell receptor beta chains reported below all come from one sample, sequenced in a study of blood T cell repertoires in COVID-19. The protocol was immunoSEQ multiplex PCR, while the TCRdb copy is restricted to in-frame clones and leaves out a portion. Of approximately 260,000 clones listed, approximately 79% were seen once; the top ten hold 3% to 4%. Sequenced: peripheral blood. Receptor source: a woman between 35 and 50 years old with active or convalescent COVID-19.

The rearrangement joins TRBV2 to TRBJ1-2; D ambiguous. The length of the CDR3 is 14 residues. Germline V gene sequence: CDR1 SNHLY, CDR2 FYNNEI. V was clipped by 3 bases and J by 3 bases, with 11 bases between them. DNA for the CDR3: TGTGCCAGCAGTGAGAGTTCCCGGGACTATGGCTACACCTTC. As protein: CASSESSRDYGYTF.

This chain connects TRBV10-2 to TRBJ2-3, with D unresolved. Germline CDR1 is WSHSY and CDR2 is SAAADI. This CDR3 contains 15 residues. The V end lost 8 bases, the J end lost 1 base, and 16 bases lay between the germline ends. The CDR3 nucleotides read TGCGCCAGCGCTGATATGAGTTTAGGCACAGATACGCAGTATTTT. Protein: CASADMSLGTDTQYF.

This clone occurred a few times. CDR3 sequence (DNA): TGTGCCAGCAGCACATCCCGGCAGGCCGCCAAACCCCTCCACTTT. Encoded protein: CASSTSRQAAKPLHF. This chain joins TRBV5-4 and TRBJ1-6; the D is unclear. CDR3 length: 15 amino acids. Per the germline V gene, CDR1 is SGHNT and CDR2 is YYREEE (reference sequence). Trimming left V 4 bases short and J 12 bases short, with 20 bases between.

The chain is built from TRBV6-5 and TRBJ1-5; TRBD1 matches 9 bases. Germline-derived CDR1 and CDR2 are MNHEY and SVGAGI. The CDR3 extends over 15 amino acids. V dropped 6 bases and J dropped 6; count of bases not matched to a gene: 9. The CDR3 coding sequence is TGTGCCAGCAGCCAGGGACAGGGCGGGTTTCAGCCCCAGCATTTT. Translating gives CASSQGQGGFQPQHF.

CDR3 sequence reads: CASSEATGSGRAINGYTF. DNA of the CDR3: TGTGCCAGCAGTGAAGCGACCGGGAGTGGCAGGGCGATCAATGGCTACACCTTC. This chain connects TRBV6-1 to TRBJ1-2, with D possibly matching TRBD1 (5 bases). CDR3 length equals 18 residues. Trimming cost V 0 bases and J 6 bases, with 23 bases left between them. The germline V gene has CDR1 MNHNS and CDR2 SASEGT.

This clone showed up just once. The DNA for the CDR3 is TGCGCCAGCAGCTTGAGTAGTTTTTTTAACGACAGGGCTCTATCTCAGCCCCAGCATTTT. Translated, it gives CASSLSSFFNDRALSQPQHF. The chain joins TRBV5-1 to TRBJ1-5; 7 positions agree with TRBD1. V gave up 1 base and J gave up 6 bases; unmatched junction bases: 22. Germline V gene data show CDR1 as SGHRS and CDR2 as YFSETQ. This CDR3 is 20 amino acids long.

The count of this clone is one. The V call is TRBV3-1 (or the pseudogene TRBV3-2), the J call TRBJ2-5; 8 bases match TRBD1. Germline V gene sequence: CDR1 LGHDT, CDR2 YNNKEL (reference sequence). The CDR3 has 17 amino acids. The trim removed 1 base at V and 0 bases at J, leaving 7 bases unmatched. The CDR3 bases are TGTGCCAGCAGCCAAGTGGGCAGGGGGCTGTACCAAGAGACCCAGTACTTC. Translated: CASSQVGRGLYQETQYF.

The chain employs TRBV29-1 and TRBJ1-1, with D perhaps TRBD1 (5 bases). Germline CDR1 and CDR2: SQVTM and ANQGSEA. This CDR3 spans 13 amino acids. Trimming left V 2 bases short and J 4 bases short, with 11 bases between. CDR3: CSVERGGSTEAFF. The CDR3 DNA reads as TGCAGCGTTGAAAGGGGAGGGAGCACTGAAGCTTTCTTT.

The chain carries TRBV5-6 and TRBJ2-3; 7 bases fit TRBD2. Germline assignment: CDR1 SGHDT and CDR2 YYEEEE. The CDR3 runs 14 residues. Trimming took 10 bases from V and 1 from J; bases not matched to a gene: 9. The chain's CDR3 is CAAARTRGTDTQYF. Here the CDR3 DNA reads TGTGCCGCGGCAAGGACTAGGGGCACAGATACGCAGTATTTT.

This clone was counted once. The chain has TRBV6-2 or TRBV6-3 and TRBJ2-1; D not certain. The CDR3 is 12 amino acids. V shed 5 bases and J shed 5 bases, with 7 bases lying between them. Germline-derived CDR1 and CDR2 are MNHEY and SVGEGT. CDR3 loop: CASSRYNNEQFF. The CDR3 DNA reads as TGTGCCAGCAGTCGATACAACAATGAGCAGTTCTTC.

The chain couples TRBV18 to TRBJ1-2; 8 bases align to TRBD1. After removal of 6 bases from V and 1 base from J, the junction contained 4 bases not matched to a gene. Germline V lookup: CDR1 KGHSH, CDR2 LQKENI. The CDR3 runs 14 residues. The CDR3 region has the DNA TGTGCCAGCTCCGCGGACAGGGATAACTATGGCTACACCTTC. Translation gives CASSADRDNYGYTF.

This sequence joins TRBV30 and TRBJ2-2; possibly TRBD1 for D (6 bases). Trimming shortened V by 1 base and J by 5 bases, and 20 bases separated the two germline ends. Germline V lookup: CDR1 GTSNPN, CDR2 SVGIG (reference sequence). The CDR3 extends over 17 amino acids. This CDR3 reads CAWSEAGVVWGTGELFF. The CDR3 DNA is TGTGCCTGGAGTGAGGCAGGGGTCGTTTGGGGAACCGGGGAGCTGTTTTTT.

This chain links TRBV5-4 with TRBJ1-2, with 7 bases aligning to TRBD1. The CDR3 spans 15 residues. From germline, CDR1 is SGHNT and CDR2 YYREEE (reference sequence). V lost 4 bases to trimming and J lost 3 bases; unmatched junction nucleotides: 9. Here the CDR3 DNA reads TGTGCCAGCAGCAGACAGGGAAGGGATGACTATGGCTACACCTTC. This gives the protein CASSRQGRDDYGYTF.

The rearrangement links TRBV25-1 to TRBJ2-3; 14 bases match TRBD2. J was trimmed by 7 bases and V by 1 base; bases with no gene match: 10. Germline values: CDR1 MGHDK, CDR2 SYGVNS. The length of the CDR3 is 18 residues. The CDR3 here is CASSESRTSGGPGHTQYF. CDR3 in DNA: TGTGCCAGCAGTGAATCCCGGACTAGCGGGGGGCCAGGTCATACGCAGTATTTT. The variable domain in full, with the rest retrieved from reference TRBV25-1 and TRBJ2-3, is EADIYQTPRYLVIGTGKKITLECSQTMGHDKMYWYQQDPGMELHLIHYSYGVNSTEKGDLSSESTVSRIRTEHFPLTLESARPSHTSQYLCASSESRTSGGPGHTQYFGPGTRLTVL.

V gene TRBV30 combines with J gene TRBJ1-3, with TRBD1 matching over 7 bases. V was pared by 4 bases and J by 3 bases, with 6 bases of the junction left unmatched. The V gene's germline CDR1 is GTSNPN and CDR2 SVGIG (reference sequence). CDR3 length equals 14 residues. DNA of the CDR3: TGTGCCTGGAATACAGGGGATTATGGAAACACCATATATTTT. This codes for CAWNTGDYGNTIYF.

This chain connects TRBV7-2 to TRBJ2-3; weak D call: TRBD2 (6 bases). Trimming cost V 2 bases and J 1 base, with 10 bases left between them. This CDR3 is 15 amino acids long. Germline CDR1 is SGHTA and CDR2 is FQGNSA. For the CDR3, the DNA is TGTGCCAGCAGCTTAACTAGCTCGGGCACAGATACGCAGTATTTT. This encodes CASSLTSSGTDTQYF.

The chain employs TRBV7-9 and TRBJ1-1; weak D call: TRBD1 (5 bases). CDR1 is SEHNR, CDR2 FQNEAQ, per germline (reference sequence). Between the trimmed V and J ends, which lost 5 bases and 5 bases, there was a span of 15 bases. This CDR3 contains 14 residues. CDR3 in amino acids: CASSISQGSTEAFF. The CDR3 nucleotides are TGTGCCAGCAGCATAAGCCAGGGAAGTACTGAAGCTTTCTTT.

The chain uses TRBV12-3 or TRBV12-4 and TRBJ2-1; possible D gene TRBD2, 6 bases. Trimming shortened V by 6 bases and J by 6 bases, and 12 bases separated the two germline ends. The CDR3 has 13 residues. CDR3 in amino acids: CASSRYSGNEQFF. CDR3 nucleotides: TGTGCCAGCAGCAGGTATAGCGGCAATGAGCAGTTCTTC.

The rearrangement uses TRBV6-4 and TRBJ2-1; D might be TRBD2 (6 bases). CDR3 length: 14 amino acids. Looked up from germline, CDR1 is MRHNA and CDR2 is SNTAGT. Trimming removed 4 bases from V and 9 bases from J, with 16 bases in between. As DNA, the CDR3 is TGTGCCAGCAGTGCGGAGGGACCTACAAGTGAGCAGTTCTTC. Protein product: CASSAEGPTSEQFF.

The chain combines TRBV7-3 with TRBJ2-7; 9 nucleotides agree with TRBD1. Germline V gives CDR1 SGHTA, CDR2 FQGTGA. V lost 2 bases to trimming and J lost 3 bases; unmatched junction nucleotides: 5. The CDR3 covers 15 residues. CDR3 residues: CASSLAPGQGYEQYF. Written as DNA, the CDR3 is TGTGCCAGCAGCTTAGCCCCGGGACAGGGCTACGAGCAGTACTTC.

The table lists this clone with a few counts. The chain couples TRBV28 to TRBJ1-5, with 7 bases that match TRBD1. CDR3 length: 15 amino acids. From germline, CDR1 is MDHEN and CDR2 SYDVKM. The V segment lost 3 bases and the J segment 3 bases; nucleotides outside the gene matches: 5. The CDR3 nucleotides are TGTGCCAGCAGTTTGCCCGACAGGGCCAATCAGCCCCAGCATTTT. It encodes CASSLPDRANQPQHF.

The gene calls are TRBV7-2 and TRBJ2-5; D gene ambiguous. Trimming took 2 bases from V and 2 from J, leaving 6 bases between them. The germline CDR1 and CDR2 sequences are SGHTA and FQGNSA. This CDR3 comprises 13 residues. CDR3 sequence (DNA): TGTGCCAGCAGCTTAAGCCGACAAGAGACCCAGTACTTC. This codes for CASSLSRQETQYF.

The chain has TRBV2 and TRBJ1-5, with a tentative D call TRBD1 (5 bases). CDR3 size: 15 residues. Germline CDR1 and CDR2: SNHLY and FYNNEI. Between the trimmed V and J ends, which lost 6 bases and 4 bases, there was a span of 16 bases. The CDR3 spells CASRGRAAINQPQHF. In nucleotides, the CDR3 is TGTGCCAGCAGGGGCAGGGCCGCAATAAATCAGCCCCAGCATTTT.

The CDR3 sequence: CASSLYWEASNQPQHF. The CDR3 nucleotides are TGTGCCAGCAGCCTATACTGGGAGGCAAGCAATCAGCCCCAGCATTTT. The rearrangement joins TRBV4-2 to TRBJ1-5, with D unclear. CDR3 length: 16 residues. With 4 bases removed from V and 1 base from J, the gap between germline ends came to 14 bases. The germline V gene encodes CDR1 LGHNA and CDR2 YNFKEQ.

The CDR3 is CASTGEPTTEAFF. CDR3 nucleotides: TGTGCCAGCACCGGAGAACCAACCACTGAAGCTTTCTTT. The chain recombines TRBV2 with TRBJ1-1, with no clear D. CDR3 size: 13 residues. The ends were cut back, 7 bases at V and 4 bases at J, with 13 bases in the middle. The germline gives CDR1 SNHLY, CDR2 FYNNEI.

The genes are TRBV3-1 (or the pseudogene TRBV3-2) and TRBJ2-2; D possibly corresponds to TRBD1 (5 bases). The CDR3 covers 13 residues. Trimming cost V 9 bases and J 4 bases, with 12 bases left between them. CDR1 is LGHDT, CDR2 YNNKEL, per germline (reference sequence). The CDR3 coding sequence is TGTGCCAGTTGCTCAGGGTCCACCGGGGAGCTGTTTTTT. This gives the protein CASCSGSTGELFF.

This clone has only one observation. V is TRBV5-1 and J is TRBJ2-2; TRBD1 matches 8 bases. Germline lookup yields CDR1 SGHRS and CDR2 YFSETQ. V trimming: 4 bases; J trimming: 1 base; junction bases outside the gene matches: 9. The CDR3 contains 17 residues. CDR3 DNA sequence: TGCGCCAGCAGCAGACGACAGGGGCCAGTGAACACCGGGGAGCTGTTTTTT. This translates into CASSRRQGPVNTGELFF.